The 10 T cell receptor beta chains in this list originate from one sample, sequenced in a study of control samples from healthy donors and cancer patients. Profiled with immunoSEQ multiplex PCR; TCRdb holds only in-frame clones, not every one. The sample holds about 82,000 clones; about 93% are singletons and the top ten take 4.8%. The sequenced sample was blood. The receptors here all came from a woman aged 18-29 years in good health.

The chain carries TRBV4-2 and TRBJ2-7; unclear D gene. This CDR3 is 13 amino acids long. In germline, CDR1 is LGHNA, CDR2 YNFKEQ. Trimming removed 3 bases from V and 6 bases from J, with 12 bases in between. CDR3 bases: TGTGCCAGCAGCCATCAAGGCCGGACCGAGCAGTACTTC. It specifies CASSHQGRTEQYF.

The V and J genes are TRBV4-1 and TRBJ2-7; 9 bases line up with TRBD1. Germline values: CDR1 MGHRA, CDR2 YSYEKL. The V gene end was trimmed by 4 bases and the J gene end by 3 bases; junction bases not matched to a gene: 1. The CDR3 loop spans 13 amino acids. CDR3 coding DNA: TGCGCCAGCAGCCGGACAGGGGTCTACGAGCAGTACTTC. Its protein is CASSRTGVYEQYF.

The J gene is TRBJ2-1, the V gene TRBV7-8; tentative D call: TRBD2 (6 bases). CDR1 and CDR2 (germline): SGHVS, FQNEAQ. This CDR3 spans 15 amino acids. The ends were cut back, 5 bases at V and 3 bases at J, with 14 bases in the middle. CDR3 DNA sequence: TGTGCCAGCAGCCGATCAGGAGCGGGCTACAATGAGCAGTTCTTC. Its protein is CASSRSGAGYNEQFF.

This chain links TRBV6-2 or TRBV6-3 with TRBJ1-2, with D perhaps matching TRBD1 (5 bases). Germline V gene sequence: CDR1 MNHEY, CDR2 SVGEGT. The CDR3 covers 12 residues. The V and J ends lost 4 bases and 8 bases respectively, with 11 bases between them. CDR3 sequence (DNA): TGTGCCAGCAGTTTTGCATGGGGGGGCTACACCTTC. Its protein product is CASSFAWGGYTF.

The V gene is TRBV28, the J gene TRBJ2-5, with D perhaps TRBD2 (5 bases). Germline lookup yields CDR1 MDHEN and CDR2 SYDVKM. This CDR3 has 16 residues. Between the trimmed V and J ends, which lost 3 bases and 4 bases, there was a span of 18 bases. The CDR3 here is CASSFSGIPMTETQYF. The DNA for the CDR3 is TGTGCCAGCAGTTTTTCGGGGATTCCTATGACAGAGACCCAGTACTTC.

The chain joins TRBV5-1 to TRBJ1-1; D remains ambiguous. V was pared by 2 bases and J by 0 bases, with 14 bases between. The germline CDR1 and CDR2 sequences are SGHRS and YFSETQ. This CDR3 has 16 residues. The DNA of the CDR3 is TGCGCCAGCAGCTTCATCTTAGCAGGAATGAACACTGAAGCTTTCTTT. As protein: CASSFILAGMNTEAFF. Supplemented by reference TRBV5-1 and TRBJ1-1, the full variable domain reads KAGVTQTPRYLIKTRGQQVTLSCSPISGHRSVSWYQQTPGQGLQFLFEYFSETQRNKGNFPGRFSGRQFSNSRSEMNVSTLELGDSALYLCASSFILAGMNTEAFFGQGTRLTVV.

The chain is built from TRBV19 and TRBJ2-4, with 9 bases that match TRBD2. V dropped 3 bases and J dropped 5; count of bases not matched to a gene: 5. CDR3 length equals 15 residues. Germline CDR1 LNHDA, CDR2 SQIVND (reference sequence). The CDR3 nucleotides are TGTGCCAGTAGTATTCTAGCGGGACCCCAAAACATTCAGTACTTC. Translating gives CASSILAGPQNIQYF. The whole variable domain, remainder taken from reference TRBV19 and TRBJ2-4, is DGGITQSPKYLFRKEGQNVTLSCEQNLNHDAMYWYRQDPGQGLRLIYYSQIVNDFQKGDIAEGYSVSREKKESFPLTVTSAQKNPTAFYLCASSILAGPQNIQYFGAGTRLSVL.

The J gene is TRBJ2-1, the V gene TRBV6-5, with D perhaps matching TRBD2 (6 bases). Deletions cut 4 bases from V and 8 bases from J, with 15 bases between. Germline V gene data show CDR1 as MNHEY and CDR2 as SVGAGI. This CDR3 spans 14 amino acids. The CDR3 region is CASSWRASRDEQFF. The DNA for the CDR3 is TGTGCCAGCAGTTGGAGGGCTTCAAGGGATGAGCAGTTCTTC.

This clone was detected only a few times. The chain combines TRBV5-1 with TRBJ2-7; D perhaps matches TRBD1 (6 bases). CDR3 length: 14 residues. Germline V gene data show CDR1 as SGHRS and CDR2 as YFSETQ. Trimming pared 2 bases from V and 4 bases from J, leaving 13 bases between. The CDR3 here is CASSFGTLSYEQYF. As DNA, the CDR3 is TGCGCCAGCAGCTTCGGGACACTATCGTACGAGCAGTACTTC.

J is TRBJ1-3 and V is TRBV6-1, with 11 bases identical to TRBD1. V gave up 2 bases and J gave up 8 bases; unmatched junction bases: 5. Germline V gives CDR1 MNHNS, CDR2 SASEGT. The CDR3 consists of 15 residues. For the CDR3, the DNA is TGTGCCAGCAGTGAATCCGGGACAGGGGGGGACACCATATATTTT. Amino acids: CASSESGTGGDTIYF.